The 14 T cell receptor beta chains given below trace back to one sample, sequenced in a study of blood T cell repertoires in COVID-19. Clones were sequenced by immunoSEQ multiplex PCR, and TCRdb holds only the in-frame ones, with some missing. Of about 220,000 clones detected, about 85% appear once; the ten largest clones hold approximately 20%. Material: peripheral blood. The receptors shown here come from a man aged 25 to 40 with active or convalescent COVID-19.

CDR3 in DNA: TGTGCCAGCAGTTCCTTGGGGGGGTGGGAGACCCAGTACTTC. Residues: CASSSLGGWETQYF. The rearrangement links TRBV6-5 to TRBJ2-5; 7 bases fit TRBD2. Germline V gene sequence: CDR1 MNHEY, CDR2 SVGAGI. This CDR3 has 14 residues. The V and J ends lost 4 bases and 5 bases, in that order; junction bases with no gene match: 7.

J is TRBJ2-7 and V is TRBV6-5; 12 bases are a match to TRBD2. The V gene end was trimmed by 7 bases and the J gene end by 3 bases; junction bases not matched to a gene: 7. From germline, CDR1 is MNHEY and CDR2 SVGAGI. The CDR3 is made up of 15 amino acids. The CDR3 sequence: CASTRLAGAFYEQYF. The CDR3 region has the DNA TGTGCCAGCACCCGACTAGCGGGGGCATTCTACGAGCAGTACTTC.

In DNA form, the CDR3 reads TGTGCCAGCAGCGGGGGGACAGCAATCTCCTACGAGCAGTACTTC. As protein: CASSGGTAISYEQYF. The V gene is TRBV9, the J gene TRBJ2-7, with 7 bases matching TRBD1. CDR1 SGDLS and CDR2 YYNGEE come from the germline V gene. This CDR3 spans 15 amino acids. Trimming cost V 3 bases and J 0 bases; bases outside gene matches: 6.

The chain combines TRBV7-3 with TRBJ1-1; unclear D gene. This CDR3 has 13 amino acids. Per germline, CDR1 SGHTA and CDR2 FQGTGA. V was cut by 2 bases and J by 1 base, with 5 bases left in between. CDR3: CASSLQENTEAFF. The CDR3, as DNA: TGTGCCAGCAGCTTACAGGAGAACACTGAAGCTTTCTTT.

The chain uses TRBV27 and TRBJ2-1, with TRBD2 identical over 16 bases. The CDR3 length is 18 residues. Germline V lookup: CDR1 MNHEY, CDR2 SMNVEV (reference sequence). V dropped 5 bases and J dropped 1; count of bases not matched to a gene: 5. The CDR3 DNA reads TGTGCCAGCAGTACAGGGACTAGCGGGGGGGATTCCTACAATGAGCAGTTCTTC. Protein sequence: CASSTGTSGGDSYNEQFF.

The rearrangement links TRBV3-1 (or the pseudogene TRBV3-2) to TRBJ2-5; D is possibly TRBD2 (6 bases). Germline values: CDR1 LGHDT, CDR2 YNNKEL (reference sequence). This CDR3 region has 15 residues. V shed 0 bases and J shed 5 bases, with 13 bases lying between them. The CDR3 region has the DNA TGTGCCAGCAGCCAAGACCCCGGGACTGGGGAGACCCAGTACTTC. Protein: CASSQDPGTGETQYF.

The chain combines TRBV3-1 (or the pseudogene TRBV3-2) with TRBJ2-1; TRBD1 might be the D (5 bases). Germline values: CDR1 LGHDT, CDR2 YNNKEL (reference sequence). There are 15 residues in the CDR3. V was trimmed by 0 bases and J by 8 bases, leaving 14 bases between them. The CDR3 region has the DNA TGTGCCAGCAGCCAAGATCACAGGCCTTTGTATGAGCAGTTCTTC. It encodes CASSQDHRPLYEQFF.

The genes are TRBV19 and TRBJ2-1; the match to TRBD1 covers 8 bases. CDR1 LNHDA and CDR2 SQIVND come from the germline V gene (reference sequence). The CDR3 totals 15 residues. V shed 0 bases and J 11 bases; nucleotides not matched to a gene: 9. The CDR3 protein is CASSIDPQGARKQFF. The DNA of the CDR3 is TGTGCCAGTAGTATAGATCCGCAGGGGGCGCGAAAGCAGTTCTTC.

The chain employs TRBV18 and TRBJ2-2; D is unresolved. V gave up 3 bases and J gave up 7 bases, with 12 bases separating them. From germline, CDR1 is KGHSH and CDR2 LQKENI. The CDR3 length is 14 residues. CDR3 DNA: TGTGCCAGCTCACCTTCCGGGTTGATCGGGGAGCTGTTTTTT. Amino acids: CASSPSGLIGELFF.

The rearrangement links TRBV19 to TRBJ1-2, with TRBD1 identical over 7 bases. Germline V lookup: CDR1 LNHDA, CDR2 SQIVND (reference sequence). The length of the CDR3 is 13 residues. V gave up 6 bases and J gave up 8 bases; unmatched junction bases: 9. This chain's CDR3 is CASRKDRFGGYTF. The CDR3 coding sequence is TGTGCCAGTAGGAAGGACAGGTTTGGAGGCTACACCTTC.

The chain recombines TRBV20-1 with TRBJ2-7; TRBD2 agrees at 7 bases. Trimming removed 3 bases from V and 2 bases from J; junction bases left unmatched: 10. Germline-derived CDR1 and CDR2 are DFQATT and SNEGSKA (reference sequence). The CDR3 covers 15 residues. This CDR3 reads CSASIPGRGAYEQYF. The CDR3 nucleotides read TGCAGTGCTAGTATCCCGGGCCGGGGGGCCTACGAGCAGTACTTC.

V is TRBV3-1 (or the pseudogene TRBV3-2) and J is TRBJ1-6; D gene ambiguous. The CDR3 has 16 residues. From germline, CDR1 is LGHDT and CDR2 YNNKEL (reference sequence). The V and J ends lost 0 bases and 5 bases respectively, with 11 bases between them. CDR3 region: CASSQDWQFNNSPLHF. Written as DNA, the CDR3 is TGTGCCAGCAGCCAAGATTGGCAGTTTAATAATTCACCCCTCCACTTT.

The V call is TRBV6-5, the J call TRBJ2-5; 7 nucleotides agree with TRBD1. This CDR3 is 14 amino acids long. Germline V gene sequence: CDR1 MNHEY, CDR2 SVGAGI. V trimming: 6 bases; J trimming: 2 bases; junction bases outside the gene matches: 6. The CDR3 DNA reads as TGTGCCAGCAGCTATACAGGGGCTCAAGAGACCCAGTACTTC. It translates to CASSYTGAQETQYF.

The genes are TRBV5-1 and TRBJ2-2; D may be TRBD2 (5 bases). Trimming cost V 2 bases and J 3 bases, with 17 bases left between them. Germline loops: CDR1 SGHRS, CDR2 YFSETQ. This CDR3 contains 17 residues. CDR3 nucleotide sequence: TGCGCCAGCAGCTTTGGTCCGGGGAGAACGGACACCGGGGAGCTGTTTTTT. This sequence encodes CASSFGPGRTDTGELFF.